The entry below describes one T cell receptor (beta chain). The data were obtained in a study of blood T cell repertoires in COVID-19. In the study overall: Donors in the United States, Italy and Spain gave samples during acute or convalescent COVID-19. From T cells, B-cell-depleted T cells, or PBMCs came the material, which was cDNA or gDNA.

Germline assignment: CDR1 SQVTM and CDR2 ANQGSEA. The CDR3 totals 11 residues. Trimming removed 7 bases at V and 6 bases at J, with 12 bases between. As originally analysed: Estimation of nucleated cell counts relied on the amplification of reference gene primers. Method: immunoSEQ multiplex PCR; TCRdb's copy keeps in-frame clones and lacks some. V, J and clone size derive from that table, while D and trimming were established from the DNA sequence. The sample consists of tens of thousands of clones, more than 65% of them appearing once. The sequencing sample was made of peripheral blood. The J gene is TRBJ1-1, the V gene TRBV29-1; D perhaps matches TRBD1 (5 bases). This receptor was identified in a woman aged 55-69 years with acute or convalescent COVID-19. CDR3 in amino acids: CSGHRGSEAFF. CDR3 bases: TGCAGCGGCCATCGGGGGTCTGAAGCTTTCTTT.